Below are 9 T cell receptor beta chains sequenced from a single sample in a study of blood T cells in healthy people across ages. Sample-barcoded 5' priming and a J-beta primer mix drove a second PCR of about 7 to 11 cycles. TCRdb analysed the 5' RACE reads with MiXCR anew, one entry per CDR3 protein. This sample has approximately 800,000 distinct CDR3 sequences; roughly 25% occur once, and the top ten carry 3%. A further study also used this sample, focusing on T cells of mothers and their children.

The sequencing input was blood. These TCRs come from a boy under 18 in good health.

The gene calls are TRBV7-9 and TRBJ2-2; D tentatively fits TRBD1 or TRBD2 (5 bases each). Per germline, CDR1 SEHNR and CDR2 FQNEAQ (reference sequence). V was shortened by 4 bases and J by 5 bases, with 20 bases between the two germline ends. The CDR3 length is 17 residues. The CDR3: CASSSRFMGVRTGELFF. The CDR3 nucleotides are TGTGCCAGCAGCTCCCGATTTATGGGGGTACGGACCGGGGAGCTGTTTTTT.

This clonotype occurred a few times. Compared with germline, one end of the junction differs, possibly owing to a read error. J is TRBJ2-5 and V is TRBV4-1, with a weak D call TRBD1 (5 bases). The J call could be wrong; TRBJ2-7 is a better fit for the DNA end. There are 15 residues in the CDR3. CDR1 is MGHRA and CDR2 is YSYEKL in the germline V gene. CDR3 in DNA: TGCGCCTGCAGCCAAGCCCAGGGAATAGGCTACGAGCAGTACTTC. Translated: CACSQAQGIGYEQYF.

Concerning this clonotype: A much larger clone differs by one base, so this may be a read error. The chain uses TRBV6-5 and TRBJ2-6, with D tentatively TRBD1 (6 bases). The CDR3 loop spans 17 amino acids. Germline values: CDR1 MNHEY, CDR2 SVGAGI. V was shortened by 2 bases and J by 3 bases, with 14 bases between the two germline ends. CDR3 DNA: TGTGCCAGCAGTTACCCTGAGGACAGTTATGGGGCCAACGTCCTGACTTTC. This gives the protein CASSYPEDSYGANVLTF.

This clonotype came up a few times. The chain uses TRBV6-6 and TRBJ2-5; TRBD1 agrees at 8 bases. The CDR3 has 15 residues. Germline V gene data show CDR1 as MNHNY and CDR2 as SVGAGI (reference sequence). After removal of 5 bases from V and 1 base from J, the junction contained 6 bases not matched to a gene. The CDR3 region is CASSAPDRAQETQYF. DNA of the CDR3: TGTGCCAGCAGTGCCCCGGACAGGGCCCAAGAGACCCAGTACTTC.

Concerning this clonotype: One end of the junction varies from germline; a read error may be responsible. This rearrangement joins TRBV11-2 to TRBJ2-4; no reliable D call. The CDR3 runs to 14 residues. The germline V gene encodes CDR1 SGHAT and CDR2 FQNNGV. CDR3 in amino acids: CASSLSVAKNIQCF. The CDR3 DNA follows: TGTGCCAGCAGCTTATCAGTAGCCAAAAACATTCAGTGCTTC.

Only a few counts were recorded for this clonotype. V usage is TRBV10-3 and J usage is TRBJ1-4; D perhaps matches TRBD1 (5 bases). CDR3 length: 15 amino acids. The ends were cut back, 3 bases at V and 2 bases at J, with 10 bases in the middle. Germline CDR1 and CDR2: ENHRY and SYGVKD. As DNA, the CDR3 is TGTGCCATCAGTGATGGGGCAGGGACTAATGAAAAACTGTTTTTT. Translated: CAISDGAGTNEKLFF.

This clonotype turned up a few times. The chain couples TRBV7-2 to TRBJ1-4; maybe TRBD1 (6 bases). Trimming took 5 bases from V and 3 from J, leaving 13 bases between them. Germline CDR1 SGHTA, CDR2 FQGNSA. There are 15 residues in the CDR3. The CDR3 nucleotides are TGTGCCAGCAGCGGAACAGGGCTAGCTAATGAAAAACTGTTTTTT. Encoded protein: CASSGTGLANEKLFF. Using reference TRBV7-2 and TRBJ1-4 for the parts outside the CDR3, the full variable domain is GAGVSQSPSNKVTEKGKDVELRCDPISGHTALYWYRQSLGQGLEFLIYFQGNSAPDKSGLPSDRFSAERTGGSVSTLTIQRTQQEDSAVYLCASSGTGLANEKLFFGSGTQLSVL.

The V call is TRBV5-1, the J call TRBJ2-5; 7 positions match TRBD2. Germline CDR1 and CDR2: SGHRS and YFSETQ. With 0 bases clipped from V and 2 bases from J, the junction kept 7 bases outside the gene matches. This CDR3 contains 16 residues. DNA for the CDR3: TGCGCCAGCAGCTTGGCCGGGTCGGGGGGACAAGAGACCCAGTACTTC. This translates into CASSLAGSGGQETQYF.

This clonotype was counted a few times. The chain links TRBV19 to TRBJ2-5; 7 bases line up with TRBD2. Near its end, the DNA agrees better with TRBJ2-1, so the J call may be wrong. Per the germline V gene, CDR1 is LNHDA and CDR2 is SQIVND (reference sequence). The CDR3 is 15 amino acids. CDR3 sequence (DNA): TGTGCCAGTAGTGCACGGGACTACCTTTTCAATGAGCAGTTCTTC. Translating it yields CASSARDYLFNEQFF.